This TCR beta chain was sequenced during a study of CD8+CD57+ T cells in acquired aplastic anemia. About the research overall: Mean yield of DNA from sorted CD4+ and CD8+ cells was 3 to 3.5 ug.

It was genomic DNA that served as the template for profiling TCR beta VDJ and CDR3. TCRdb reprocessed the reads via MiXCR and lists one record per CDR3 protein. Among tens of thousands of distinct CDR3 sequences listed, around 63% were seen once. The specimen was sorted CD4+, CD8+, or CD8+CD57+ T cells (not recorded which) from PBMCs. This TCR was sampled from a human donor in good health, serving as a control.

The CDR3 bases are TGTGCCATCAGTGAGCAGGGTACCGGCTATGGCTACACCTTC. Residues: CAISEQGTGYGYTF. The rearrangement joins TRBV10-3 to TRBJ1-2, with a weak D call TRBD1 (5 bases). V gave up 2 bases and J gave up 4 bases, with 11 bases separating them. Germline CDR1 ENHRY, CDR2 SYGVKD. The CDR3 contains 14 residues.